Below are 2 T cell receptor beta chains sequenced from a single sample in a study of human T cells and chemical hapten exposure listed by TCRdb under 2021. The receptor library was made with RACE. Sequencing took place on a NextSeq 500. TCRdb cleaned the public reads at Q25 with fastp, built clones with MiXCR and kept in-frame beta chains. Identical CDR3 protein sequences are pooled into one entry, listed with their most common genes and DNA. For this sample the table gives 350,000 to 450,000 distinct CDR3 sequences, of which around 5.5% were detected only once. The ten largest make up about 2.5% of the sample. Sample time point, as interpreted from the label and publication: pre-sensitization, week 0. The treatment or condition label here, explained by the study, means: therapeutic diphenylcyclopropenone sensitization with weekly scalp DPC. Sample: whole blood, taken in connection with sensitization to the hapten diphenylcyclopropenone (DPC). The source of these receptors is a woman in her forties or fifties with alopecia areata. Some clones in this sample may be carry-over from other donors' samples.

The table lists this clonotype with a few counts. The chain uses TRBV20-1 and TRBJ2-1; the D gene is possibly TRBD2 (5 bases). CDR3 size: 13 residues. V lost 4 bases to trimming and J lost 5 bases, with 12 bases between them. Looked up from germline, CDR1 is DFQATT and CDR2 is SNEGSKA (reference sequence). CDR3 nucleotide sequence: TGCAGTGCTAAGGAAGCGGCGGACAATGAGCAGTTCTTC. Residues: CSAKEAADNEQFF.

The table lists this clonotype with many counts. The chain couples TRBV12-3 or TRBV12-4 to TRBJ1-5; D is perhaps TRBD1 (6 bases). V gave up 5 bases and J gave up 4 bases, with 15 bases separating them. There are 15 residues in the CDR3. CDR3 region: CASSPQGGTNQPQHF. The CDR3 nucleotides read TGTGCCAGCAGTCCCCAAGGGGGGACTAATCAGCCCCAGCATTTT.